This TCR beta chain is from a study of T cell clonotyping in hematopoietic cell transplantation. Whole-study findings and limits: After transplant, recipient diversity fell while pathologically expanded clonotypes grew through day 180.

Turning to this clone: Its cognate antigen is unknown.

Time point in this sample: recipient sample about 28 days before transplant, after cytoreduction. Losses at the gene ends were 7 bases for V and 6 bases for J; bases not matched to a gene: 16. The CDR3 runs to 16 residues. Per germline, CDR1 ENHRY and CDR2 SYGVKD. Clones were sequenced by immunoSEQ multiplex PCR, and TCRdb holds only the in-frame ones, with some missing. The sample records some 30,000 clones, about 80% being singletons. The source material was peripheral blood mononuclear cells, sampled before stem cell transplant. The chain recombines TRBV10-3 with TRBJ1-2; 8 positions match TRBD1. The receptor comes from a woman aged 30 to 39 with chronic myeloid leukemia. Some clones in this sample may be carry-over from other donors' samples. DNA for the CDR3: TGTGCCATCACTAAGTCTAGCCAGGGGGCATTGGATGGCTACACCTTC. This sequence encodes CAITKSSQGALDGYTF.